The 17 T cell receptor beta chains listed next were all sequenced from one sample in a study of CD8 T cells in ankylosing spondylitis. Points from the study as a whole: What appeared characteristic of ankylosing spondylitis blood was a TCR beta motif of eight highly homologous variants.

A single record per CDR3 protein comes from TCRdb applying MiXCR to the 5' RACE reads. The sample has some 840,000 distinct CDR3 sequences, around 11% seen once. Antigens of these TCRs are unknown. Sequencing used blood, either unsorted or a sorted T cell fraction (not recorded which). The receptors originated from a male donor with ankylosing spondylitis.

This chain links TRBV20-1 with TRBJ1-2; TRBD1 matches 8 bases. The junction had 6 bases not matched to a gene; V was cut back by 5 bases and J by 7 bases. The V gene's germline CDR1 is DFQATT and CDR2 SNEGSKA (reference sequence). This CDR3 has 12 residues. The CDR3 is CSALTGASGYTF. CDR3 DNA sequence: TGCAGTGCTCTGACAGGGGCCAGTGGCTACACCTTC.

This clonotype was detected a few times. The chain has TRBV20-1 and TRBJ2-1, with 15 bases matching TRBD2. The CDR3 loop spans 13 amino acids. Germline-derived CDR1 and CDR2 are DFQATT and SNEGSKA (reference sequence). The ends lost 5 bases at V and 9 bases at J; junction bases unmatched: 2. The CDR3 nucleotides are TGCAGTGCTTGGACTAGCGGGAGGGTTGAGCAGTTCTTC. Its protein is CSAWTSGRVEQFF.

This clonotype was counted a few times. The chain employs TRBV5-6 and TRBJ2-1; D is possibly TRBD2 (5 bases). V gave up 5 bases and J gave up 7 bases, with 13 bases separating them. The germline V gene encodes CDR1 SGHDT and CDR2 YYEEEE. The CDR3 has 13 residues. The CDR3 sequence: CASRMREWNEQFF. CDR3 sequence (DNA): TGTGCCAGCAGGATGAGGGAGTGGAATGAGCAGTTCTTC.

Many counts were recorded for this clonotype. CDR3: CASSPPTGTGNSNQPQHF. The CDR3 region has the DNA TGTGCCAGCAGTCCTCCAACAGGCACGGGAAATAGCAATCAGCCCCAGCATTTT. The V call is TRBV2, the J call TRBJ1-5, with D maybe TRBD1 (5 bases). This CDR3 is 18 amino acids long. V was clipped by 5 bases and J by 0 bases, with 20 bases between them. Per the germline V gene, CDR1 is SNHLY and CDR2 is FYNNEI. Together with reference TRBV2 and TRBJ1-5, the CDR3 gives the full variable domain: EPEVTQTPSHQVTQMGQEVILRCVPISNHLYFYWYRQILGQKVEFLVSFYNNEISEKSEIFDDQFSVERPDGSNFTLKIRSTKLEDSAMYFCASSPPTGTGNSNQPQHFGDGTRLSIL.

The V gene is TRBV20-1, the J gene TRBJ2-3; D gene uncertain. Per the germline V gene, CDR1 is DFQATT and CDR2 is SNEGSKA (reference sequence). V shed 6 bases and J shed 1 base, with 8 bases lying between them. The CDR3 consists of 12 residues. This chain's CDR3 is CSALPGTDTQYF. The CDR3 DNA reads TGCAGTGCCTTACCCGGCACAGATACGCAGTATTTT.

CDR3 sequence (DNA): TGCGCCAGCAGCTTGGGCCGGGCCGGGGGCTCCTACAATGAGCAGTTCTTC. Translated: CASSLGRAGGSYNEQFF. The chain combines TRBV5-1 with TRBJ2-1; tentatively, D is TRBD2 (6 bases). The germline V gene encodes CDR1 SGHRS and CDR2 YFSETQ. The V end was cut by 0 bases, the J end by 0 bases, with 13 bases between. CDR3 length equals 17 residues.

The sample holds a few counts of this clonotype. V usage is TRBV6-5 and J usage is TRBJ1-5, with a possible D match to TRBD1 (6 bases). From germline, CDR1 is MNHEY and CDR2 SVGAGI. V gave up 0 bases and J gave up 3 bases, with 9 bases separating them. CDR3 size: 15 residues. DNA for the CDR3: TGTGCCAGCAGTTACTCGAACAGGGACAATCAGCCCCAGCATTTT. Translated, it gives CASSYSNRDNQPQHF.

The chain carries TRBV5-4 and TRBJ1-2, with TRBD1 matching over 11 bases. Germline V CDR1 and CDR2: SGHNT, YYREEE (reference sequence). J lost 2 bases, V lost 7 bases, and 7 bases had no gene match. The CDR3 length is 15 residues. CDR3 coding DNA: TGTGCCAGCGGACGGACAGGGGGCCTCAACTATGGCTACACCTTC. This sequence encodes CASGRTGGLNYGYTF.

In this sample, this clonotype turned up many times. The genes are TRBV4-2 and TRBJ2-4, with 8 nucleotides matching TRBD2. V shed 7 bases and J 7 bases; nucleotides not matched to a gene: 6. The CDR3 contains 13 residues. Germline assignment: CDR1 LGHNA and CDR2 YNFKEQ. This CDR3 reads CASTSGRDNIQYF. CDR3 DNA sequence: TGTGCCAGCACCTCCGGGAGGGACAACATTCAGTACTTC.

This clonotype has just a few counts. The V gene is TRBV10-3, the J gene TRBJ1-1; possibly TRBD1 for D (6 bases). Germline V gene lookup returns CDR1 ENHRY and CDR2 SYGVKD. The CDR3 loop spans 15 amino acids. Between the trimmed V and J ends, which lost 0 bases and 5 bases, there was a span of 13 bases. The CDR3 coding sequence is TGTGCCATCAGTGAGTCGAACAGGGATGGAACTGAAGCTTTCTTT. Translation: CAISESNRDGTEAFF.

In this sample, this clonotype turned up a few times. This sequence joins TRBV11-2 and TRBJ2-7; tentative D call: TRBD2 (5 bases). Deletions cut 7 bases from V and 1 base from J, with 14 bases between. The germline V gene has CDR1 SGHAT and CDR2 FQNNGV. CDR3 length: 14 residues. CDR3 sequence reads: CASTTSAVSYEQYF. The CDR3 DNA reads as TGTGCCAGCACCACATCAGCGGTATCCTACGAGCAGTACTTC. Together with reference TRBV11-2 and TRBJ2-7, the CDR3 gives the full variable domain: EAGVAQSPRYKIIEKRQSVAFWCNPISGHATLYWYQQILGQGPKLLIQFQNNGVVDDSQLPKDRFSAERLKGVDSTLKIQPAKLEDSAVYLCASTTSAVSYEQYFGPGTRLTVT.

The chain carries TRBV20-1 and TRBJ2-1; perhaps TRBD1 as D (6 bases). Trimming took 3 bases from V and 3 from J, leaving 15 bases between them. There are 15 residues in the CDR3. Germline CDR1 is DFQATT and CDR2 is SNEGSKA (reference sequence). The CDR3 DNA follows: TGCAGTGCTAGGAACAGGGTGAGGGGCTACAATGAGCAGTTCTTC. This encodes CSARNRVRGYNEQFF.

This clonotype has more than one count but fewer than ten. The chain links TRBV5-1 to TRBJ2-7, with D perhaps matching TRBD1 (5 bases). Per germline, CDR1 SGHRS and CDR2 YFSETQ. This CDR3 is built from 13 residues. Trimming took off 0 bases at V and 6 bases at J, with 10 bases between the two ends. The CDR3 DNA follows: TGCGCCAGCAGCTTGGCGGGCAGGGCCGAGCAGTACTTC. Protein: CASSLAGRAEQYF. Based on the CDR3 plus reference TRBV5-1 and TRBJ2-7, the full variable domain is KAGVTQTPRYLIKTRGQQVTLSCSPISGHRSVSWYQQTPGQGLQFLFEYFSETQRNKGNFPGRFSGRQFSNSRSEMNVSTLELGDSALYLCASSLAGRAEQYFGPGTRLTVT.

This clonotype was counted only a few times. The V and J genes are TRBV29-1 and TRBJ2-1; no reliable D call. In germline, CDR1 is SQVTM, CDR2 ANQGSEA. This CDR3 is 14 amino acids long. The V and J ends lost 0 bases and 8 bases respectively, with 14 bases between them. Written as DNA, the CDR3 is TGCAGCGTTGAAGATCTTCGCAGGTCCGATGAGCAGTTCTTC. It codes for CSVEDLRRSDEQFF.

This clonotype showed up just a few times. V usage is TRBV6-2 or TRBV6-3 and J usage is TRBJ2-7; D might be TRBD2 (5 bases). CDR3 length: 12 amino acids. V was clipped by 7 bases and J by 5 bases, with 12 bases between them. In germline, CDR1 is MNHEY, CDR2 SVGEGT. The CDR3 reads CASTSLRDEQYF. The CDR3 coding sequence is TGTGCCAGCACCTCGTTGAGGGACGAGCAGTACTTC.

This clonotype was recorded at least ten times. The V and J genes are TRBV20-1 and TRBJ2-5, with D unresolved. The CDR3 has 11 amino acids. Germline V gene data show CDR1 as DFQATT and CDR2 as SNEGSKA (reference sequence). The V end was cut by 6 bases, the J end by 6 bases, with 11 bases between. The CDR3 DNA reads TGCAGTGCGCTTAAATGGAAGACCCAGTACTTC. Translation: CSALKWKTQYF.

In its sample, this clonotype was seen many times. The rearrangement joins TRBV12-3 or TRBV12-4 to TRBJ1-5; D remains ambiguous. The CDR3 contains 14 residues. V was clipped by 3 bases and J by 3 bases, with 9 bases between them. The DNA of the CDR3 is TGTGCCAGCAGTTTCTCTGGAGACAATCAGCCCCAGCATTTT. The encoded protein is CASSFSGDNQPQHF.